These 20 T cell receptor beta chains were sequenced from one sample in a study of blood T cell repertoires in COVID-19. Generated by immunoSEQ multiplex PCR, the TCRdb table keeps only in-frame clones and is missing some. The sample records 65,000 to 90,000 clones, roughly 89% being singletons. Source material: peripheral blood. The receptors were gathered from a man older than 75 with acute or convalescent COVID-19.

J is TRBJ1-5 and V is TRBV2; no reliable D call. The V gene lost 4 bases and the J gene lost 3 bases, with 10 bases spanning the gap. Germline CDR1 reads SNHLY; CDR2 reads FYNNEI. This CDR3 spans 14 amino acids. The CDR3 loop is CASSVSQINQPQHF. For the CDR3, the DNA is TGTGCCAGCAGTGTCAGTCAGATCAATCAGCCCCAGCATTTT.

The CDR3 nucleotides are TGTGCCAGCAGCCACCCGACAGCCGGAAACACCATATATTTT. Its protein product is CASSHPTAGNTIYF. V usage is TRBV3-1 (or the pseudogene TRBV3-2) and J usage is TRBJ1-3, with a tentative D call TRBD1 (5 bases). This CDR3 comprises 14 residues. Germline values: CDR1 LGHDT, CDR2 YNNKEL (reference sequence). The V gene lost 3 bases and the J gene lost 4 bases, with 10 bases spanning the gap.

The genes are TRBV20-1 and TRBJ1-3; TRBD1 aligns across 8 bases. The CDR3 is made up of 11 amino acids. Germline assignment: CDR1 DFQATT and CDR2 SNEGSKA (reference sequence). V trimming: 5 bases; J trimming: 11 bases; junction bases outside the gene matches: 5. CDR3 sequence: CSASDRGAIYF. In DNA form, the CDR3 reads TGCAGTGCTTCCGACAGGGGCGCCATATATTTT.

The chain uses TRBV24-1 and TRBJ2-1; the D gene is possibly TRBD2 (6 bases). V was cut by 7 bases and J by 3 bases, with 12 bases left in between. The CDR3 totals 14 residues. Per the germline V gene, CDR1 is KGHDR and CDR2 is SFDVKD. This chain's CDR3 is CATRSSGSYNEQFF. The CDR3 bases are TGTGCCACCAGGTCCTCCGGGAGCTACAATGAGCAGTTCTTC.

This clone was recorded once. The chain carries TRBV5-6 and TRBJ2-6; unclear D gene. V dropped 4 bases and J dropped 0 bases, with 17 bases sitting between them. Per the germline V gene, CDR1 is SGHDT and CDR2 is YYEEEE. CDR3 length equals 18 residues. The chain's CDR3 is CASSPPAYSYSGANVLTF. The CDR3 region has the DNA TGTGCCAGCAGCCCGCCCGCCTACTCGTACTCTGGGGCCAACGTCCTGACTTTC.

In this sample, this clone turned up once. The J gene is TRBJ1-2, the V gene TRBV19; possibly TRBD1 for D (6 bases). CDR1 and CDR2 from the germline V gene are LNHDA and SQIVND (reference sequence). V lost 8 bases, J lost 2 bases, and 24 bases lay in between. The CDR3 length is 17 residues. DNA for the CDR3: TGTGCCAGTCGACAGGTCGGCACCTCGAGGTGGAACTATGGCTACACCTTC. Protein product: CASRQVGTSRWNYGYTF.

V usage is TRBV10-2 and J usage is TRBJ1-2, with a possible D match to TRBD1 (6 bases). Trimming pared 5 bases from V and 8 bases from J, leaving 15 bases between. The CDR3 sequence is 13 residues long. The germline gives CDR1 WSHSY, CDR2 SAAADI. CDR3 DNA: TGCGCCAGCAGTTGGCAGGGGTCGGACGGCTACACCTTC. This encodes CASSWQGSDGYTF.

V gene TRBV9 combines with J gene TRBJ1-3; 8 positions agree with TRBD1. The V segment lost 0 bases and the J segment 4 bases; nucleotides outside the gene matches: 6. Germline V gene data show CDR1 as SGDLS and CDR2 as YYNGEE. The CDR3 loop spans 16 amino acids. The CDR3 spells CASSVGQGAGGNTIYF. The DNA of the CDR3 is TGTGCCAGCAGCGTAGGGCAGGGGGCTGGGGGAAACACCATATATTTT.

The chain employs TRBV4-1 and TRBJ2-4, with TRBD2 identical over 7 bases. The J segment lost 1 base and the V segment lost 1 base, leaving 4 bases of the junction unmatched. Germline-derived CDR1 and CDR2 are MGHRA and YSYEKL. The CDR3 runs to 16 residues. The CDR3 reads CASSQGDGRAKNIQYF. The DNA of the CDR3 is TGCGCCAGCAGCCAAGGGGACGGGAGGGCCAAAAACATTCAGTACTTC.

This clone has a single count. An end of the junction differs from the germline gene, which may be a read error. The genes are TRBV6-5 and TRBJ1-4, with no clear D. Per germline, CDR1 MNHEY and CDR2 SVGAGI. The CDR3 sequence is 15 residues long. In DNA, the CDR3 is TGTGCCAGCAGTGACTCCTCAGCACAGTTGGGAAAACTGTTTTTT. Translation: CASSDSSAQLGKLFF.

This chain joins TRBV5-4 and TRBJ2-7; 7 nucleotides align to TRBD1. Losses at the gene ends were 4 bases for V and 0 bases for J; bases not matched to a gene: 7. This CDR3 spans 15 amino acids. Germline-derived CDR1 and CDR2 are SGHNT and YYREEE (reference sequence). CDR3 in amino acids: CASSPGQRHSYEQYF. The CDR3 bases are TGTGCCAGCAGCCCGGGACAGCGGCACTCCTACGAGCAGTACTTC.

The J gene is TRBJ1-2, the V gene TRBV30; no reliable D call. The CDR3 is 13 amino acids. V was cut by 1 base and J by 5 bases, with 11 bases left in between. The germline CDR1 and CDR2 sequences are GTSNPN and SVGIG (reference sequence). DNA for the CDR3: TGTGCCTGGAGTGCCTCTGTTTTTTATGGCTACACCTTC. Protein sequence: CAWSASVFYGYTF.

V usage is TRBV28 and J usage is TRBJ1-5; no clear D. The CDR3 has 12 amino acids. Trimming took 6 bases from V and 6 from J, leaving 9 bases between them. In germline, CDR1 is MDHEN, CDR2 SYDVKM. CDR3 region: CASRTNGQPQHF. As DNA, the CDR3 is TGTGCCAGCAGGACTAATGGTCAGCCCCAGCATTTT.

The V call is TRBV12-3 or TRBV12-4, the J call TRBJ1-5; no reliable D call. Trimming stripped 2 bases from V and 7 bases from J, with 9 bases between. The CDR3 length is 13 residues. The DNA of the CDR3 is TGTGCCAGCAGTTTATCAGAGAGGCAGCCCCAGCATTTT. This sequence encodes CASSLSERQPQHF.

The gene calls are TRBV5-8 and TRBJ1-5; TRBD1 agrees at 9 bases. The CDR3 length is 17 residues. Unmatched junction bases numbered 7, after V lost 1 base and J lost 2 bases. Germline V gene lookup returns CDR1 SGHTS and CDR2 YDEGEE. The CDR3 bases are TGTGCCAGCAGCTTGACCCCGACAGGGGGAGGCAATCAGCCCCAGCATTTT. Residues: CASSLTPTGGGNQPQHF.

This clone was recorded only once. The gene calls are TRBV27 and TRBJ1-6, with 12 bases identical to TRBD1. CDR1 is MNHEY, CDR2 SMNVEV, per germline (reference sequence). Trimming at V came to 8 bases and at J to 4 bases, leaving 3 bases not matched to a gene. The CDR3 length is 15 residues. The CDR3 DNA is TGTGCCAGCCGGGACAGGGGGCAATATAATTCACCCCTCCACTTT. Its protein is CASRDRGQYNSPLHF.

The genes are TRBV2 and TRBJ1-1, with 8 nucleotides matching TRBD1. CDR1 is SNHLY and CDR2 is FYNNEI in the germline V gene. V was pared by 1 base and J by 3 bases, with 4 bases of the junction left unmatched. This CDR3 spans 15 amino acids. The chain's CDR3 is CASSEEAGGYTEAFF. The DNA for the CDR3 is TGTGCCAGCAGTGAAGAGGCAGGGGGCTACACTGAAGCTTTCTTT. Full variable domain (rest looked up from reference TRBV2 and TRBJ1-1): EPEVTQTPSHQVTQMGQEVILRCVPISNHLYFYWYRQILGQKVEFLVSFYNNEISEKSEIFDDQFSVERPDGSNFTLKIRSTKLEDSAMYFCASSEEAGGYTEAFFGQGTRLTVV.

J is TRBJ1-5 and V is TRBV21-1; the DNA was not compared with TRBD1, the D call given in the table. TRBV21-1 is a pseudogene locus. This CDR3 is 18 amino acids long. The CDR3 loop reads CASIKGDSNRVLSQPQHF. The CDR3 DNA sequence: TGTGCCAGCATCAAGGGGGACAGTAATAGGGTCTTGAGTCAGCCCCAGCATTTT.

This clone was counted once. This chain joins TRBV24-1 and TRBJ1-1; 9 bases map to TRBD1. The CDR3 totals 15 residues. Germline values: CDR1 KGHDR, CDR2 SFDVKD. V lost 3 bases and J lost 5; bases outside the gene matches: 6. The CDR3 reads CATSDPTGGETEAFF. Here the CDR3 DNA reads TGTGCCACCAGTGATCCGACAGGGGGGGAGACTGAAGCTTTCTTT.

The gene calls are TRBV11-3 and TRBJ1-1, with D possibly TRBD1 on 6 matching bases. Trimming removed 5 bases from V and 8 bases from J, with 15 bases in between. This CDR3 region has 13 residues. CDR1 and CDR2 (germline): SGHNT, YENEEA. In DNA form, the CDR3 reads TGTGCCAGCAGCATAAACAGGGAAGGGGAAGCTTTCTTT. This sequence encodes CASSINREGEAFF. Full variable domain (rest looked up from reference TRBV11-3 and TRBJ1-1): EAGVVQSPRYKIIEKKQPVAFWCNPISGHNTLYWYLQNLGQGPELLIRYENEEAVDDSQLPKDRFSAERLKGVDSTLKIQPAELGDSAVYLCASSINREGEAFFGQGTRLTVV.